These 28 T cell receptor beta chains originate from one sample sequenced in a study of CD4 T cells in relation to SARS-CoV-2 and coronaviruses. Measured with immunoSEQ multiplex PCR; TCRdb has only the in-frame clones, and not every one. The repertoire holds under 90,000 clones, with about 92% as singletons. Before the COVID-19 pandemic, during about 2010-2018, CD4+ T cells were taken from unexposed donors. The sample taken for sequencing was naive CD4+ T cells from PBMCs. Stated subset: naive CD4+ T cells isolated by negative enrichment. The origin of the receptors is a human donor in good health.

The genes are TRBV4-3 and TRBJ1-2; D gene ambiguous. Germline CDR1 is LGHNA and CDR2 is YSLEER. The CDR3 length is 14 residues. V was shortened by 0 bases and J by 4 bases, with 9 bases between the two germline ends. CDR3 region: CASSQEGWAYGYTF. Here the CDR3 DNA reads TGCGCCAGCAGCCAAGAAGGTTGGGCCTATGGCTACACCTTC.

The V and J genes are TRBV27 and TRBJ2-5; 11 bases are a match to TRBD1. Germline values: CDR1 MNHEY, CDR2 SMNVEV (reference sequence). The CDR3 covers 15 residues. Trimming at V came to 6 bases and at J to 5 bases, leaving 8 bases not matched to a gene. The CDR3 DNA reads as TGTGCCAGCAGCACAGGACAGGGGGCGAGGGAGACCCAGTACTTC. Protein sequence: CASSTGQGARETQYF.

This clone is a singleton in its sample. The chain has TRBV5-6 and TRBJ1-1, with D possibly being TRBD1 (6 bases). Germline values: CDR1 SGHDT, CDR2 YYEEEE. There are 14 residues in the CDR3. V lost 5 bases, J lost 1 base, and 12 bases lay in between. CDR3 loop: CASRHRVANTEAFF. Written as DNA, the CDR3 is TGTGCCAGCAGACACAGGGTGGCGAACACTGAAGCTTTCTTT.

The chain links TRBV29-1 to TRBJ1-1; D is ambiguous. The CDR3 runs to 13 residues. The V end was cut by 6 bases, the J end by 0 bases, with 11 bases between. In germline, CDR1 is SQVTM, CDR2 ANQGSEA. In DNA form, the CDR3 reads TGCAGCGTCCAGGTGGGAATGAACACTGAAGCTTTCTTT. This sequence encodes CSVQVGMNTEAFF.

The gene calls are TRBV9 and TRBJ2-3; 8 bases map to TRBD2. The CDR3 has 14 residues. The germline gives CDR1 SGDLS, CDR2 YYNGEE. V dropped 6 bases and J dropped 6; count of bases not matched to a gene: 9. The CDR3 here is CASKGRGAGDTQYF. The CDR3 DNA reads as TGTGCCAGCAAAGGGCGGGGGGCCGGGGATACGCAGTATTTT.

The rearrangement uses TRBV5-1 and TRBJ1-2; possible D gene TRBD1, 5 bases. The CDR3 sequence is 16 residues long. The ends were cut back, 4 bases at V and 3 bases at J, with 19 bases in the middle. Germline V gene data show CDR1 as SGHRS and CDR2 as YFSETQ. The CDR3 sequence: CASSAGTALGYYGYTF. CDR3 nucleotide sequence: TGCGCCAGCAGCGCCGGGACCGCCCTAGGATACTATGGCTACACCTTC.

This clone was observed a single time. The V and J genes are TRBV11-3 and TRBJ2-3, with 11 bases matching TRBD1. V trimming: 6 bases; J trimming: 5 bases; junction bases outside the gene matches: 7. CDR3 size: 15 residues. Looked up from germline, CDR1 is SGHNT and CDR2 is YENEEA. In DNA form, the CDR3 reads TGTGCCAGCAGTTTGGGACAGGGGGTAAGAGATACGCAGTATTTT. Amino acid sequence: CASSLGQGVRDTQYF.

The V call is TRBV28, the J call TRBJ2-1; D uncertain. The CDR3 loop spans 11 amino acids. Trimming stripped 8 bases from V and 4 bases from J, with 6 bases between. Germline-derived CDR1 and CDR2 are MDHEN and SYDVKM. Here the CDR3 reads CASGRYNEQFF. The CDR3 DNA reads TGTGCCAGCGGAAGATACAATGAGCAGTTCTTC.

The chain has TRBV5-1 and TRBJ2-1, with 8 bases that match TRBD2. Germline assignment: CDR1 SGHRS and CDR2 YFSETQ. The junction had 4 bases not matched to a gene; V was cut back by 5 bases and J by 3 bases. This CDR3 has 14 residues. The DNA of the CDR3 is TGCGCCAGCAGGGTGGCGGGGGGCTACAATGAGCAGTTCTTC. It encodes CASRVAGGYNEQFF.

CDR3 DNA sequence: TGTGCCAGCAGCTTCAGAGGGTCCGGGACAGGAACTCTGCATTTT. This codes for CASSFRGSGTGTLHF. This chain joins TRBV7-2 and TRBJ1-5; 8 nucleotides match TRBD1. From germline, CDR1 is SGHTA and CDR2 FQGNSA. The V gene end was trimmed by 3 bases and the J gene end by 15 bases; junction bases not matched to a gene: 16. CDR3 size: 15 residues.

This chain joins TRBV5-1 and TRBJ2-7, with 14 bases lining up with TRBD2. The CDR3 covers 16 residues. Germline V gene lookup returns CDR1 SGHRS and CDR2 YFSETQ. J was trimmed by 6 bases and V by 4 bases; bases with no gene match: 9. The CDR3 spells CASSPGGLAGVSEQYF. CDR3 DNA sequence: TGCGCCAGCAGCCCGGGGGGACTAGCGGGGGTAAGCGAGCAGTACTTC.

In this sample, this clone turned up a few times. This chain connects TRBV10-1 to TRBJ2-2; D perhaps matches TRBD1 (5 bases). The V end was cut by 5 bases, the J end by 8 bases, with 15 bases between. This CDR3 has 14 amino acids. Germline V gene sequence: CDR1 WNHNN, CDR2 SYGVQD (reference sequence). The CDR3, as DNA: TGCGCCAGCAGTCGCACGACAGTTTCGGGGGAGCTGTTTTTT. This gives the protein CASSRTTVSGELFF.

V usage is TRBV7-2 and J usage is TRBJ1-5, with D maybe TRBD1 (5 bases). Per the germline V gene, CDR1 is SGHTA and CDR2 is FQGNSA. This CDR3 is built from 15 residues. V lost 4 bases to trimming and J lost 3 bases, with 13 bases between them. CDR3 coding DNA: TGTGCCAGCAGCTGGGGGTCAGGCGCCAATCAGCCCCAGCATTTT. Residues: CASSWGSGANQPQHF.

The rearrangement links TRBV15 to TRBJ1-4; D call uncertain. Germline CDR1 LNHNV, CDR2 YYDKDF (reference sequence). This CDR3 has 12 amino acids. V was pared by 8 bases and J by 7 bases, with 11 bases between. Here the CDR3 reads CATGRGSEKLFF. In DNA, the CDR3 is TGTGCCACCGGGCGAGGGAGTGAAAAACTGTTTTTT.

V is TRBV29-1 and J is TRBJ1-1; D unclear. The CDR3 is 14 residues long. CDR1 and CDR2 (germline): SQVTM, ANQGSEA. The V end was cut by 0 bases, the J end by 1 base, with 9 bases between. The CDR3, as DNA: TGCAGCGTTGAAGATCAATCAGCGAACACTGAAGCTTTCTTT. Protein product: CSVEDQSANTEAFF. Supplemented by reference TRBV29-1 and TRBJ1-1, the full variable domain reads SAVISQKPSRDICQRGTSLTIQCQVDSQVTMMFWYRQQPGQSLTLIATANQGSEATYESGFVIDKFPISRPNLTFSTLTVSNMSPEDSSIYLCSVEDQSANTEAFFGQGTRLTVV.

V is TRBV11-2 and J is TRBJ1-4, with TRBD1 as a possible D gene (5 bases). The germline gives CDR1 SGHAT, CDR2 FQNNGV. V was trimmed by 2 bases and J by 8 bases, leaving 12 bases between them. The CDR3 loop spans 14 amino acids. This CDR3 is CASSLSRVGEKLFF. The CDR3 bases are TGTGCCAGCAGCTTAAGCAGGGTTGGGGAAAAACTGTTTTTT.

The CDR3 region has the DNA TGTGCCAGCAGCTTGGTTGTACGGCCGTTCGAGGACGAGCAGTACTTC. Its protein is CASSLVVRPFEDEQYF. The rearrangement joins TRBV5-6 to TRBJ2-7; D is unresolved. The CDR3 runs to 16 residues. Looked up from germline, CDR1 is SGHDT and CDR2 is YYEEEE. Trimming shortened V by 0 bases and J by 5 bases, and 18 bases separated the two germline ends.

This chain's CDR3 is CASKITGLADTQYF. CDR3 coding DNA: TGTGCCAGCAAAATAACAGGGCTGGCAGATACGCAGTATTTT. This chain uses TRBV6-5 with TRBJ2-3; D is perhaps TRBD1 (6 bases). The CDR3 has 14 residues. The germline CDR1 and CDR2 sequences are MNHEY and SVGAGI. V was shortened by 7 bases and J by 4 bases, with 15 bases between the two germline ends.

About this clone itself: A read error may account for a junction end that differs from germline. The V call is TRBV3-1 (or the pseudogene TRBV3-2), the J call TRBJ2-2; unclear D gene. The V gene's germline CDR1 is LGHDT and CDR2 YNNKEL (reference sequence). This CDR3 region has 16 residues. This CDR3 is CASSQTRYANTRELFF. CDR3 DNA sequence: TGTGCCAGCAGCCAAACGAGGTACGCGAACACCAGGGAGCTGTTTTTT.

The rearrangement links TRBV12-3 or TRBV12-4 to TRBJ2-5, with 7 bases fitting TRBD1. The CDR3 runs 13 residues. The V segment lost 6 bases and the J segment 4 bases; nucleotides outside the gene matches: 5. As DNA, the CDR3 is TGTGCCAGCAGCGAGGGGACAGCAGAGACCCAGTACTTC. Translating it yields CASSEGTAETQYF.

J is TRBJ1-2 and V is TRBV7-2, with D perhaps TRBD1 (5 bases). The CDR3 has 16 residues. The germline gives CDR1 SGHTA, CDR2 FQGNSA. The V and J ends lost 7 bases and 4 bases respectively, with 22 bases between them. The CDR3 region is CASTELPGREGYGYTF. The CDR3 DNA is TGTGCCAGCACCGAATTACCGGGACGGGAGGGCTATGGCTACACCTTC.

V gene TRBV30 combines with J gene TRBJ2-6; TRBD2 is a possible D gene (6 bases). Trimming cost V 0 bases and J 0 bases, with 6 bases left between them. Germline assignment: CDR1 GTSNPN and CDR2 SVGIG (reference sequence). The CDR3 runs 15 residues. The CDR3 reads CAWSVGSSGANVLTF. The CDR3 DNA follows: TGTGCCTGGAGTGTCGGGAGCTCTGGGGCCAACGTCCTGACTTTC.

This sequence joins TRBV3-1 (or the pseudogene TRBV3-2) and TRBJ1-2; 8 nucleotides align to TRBD1. Unmatched junction bases numbered 7, after V lost 0 bases and J lost 7 bases. Germline values: CDR1 LGHDT, CDR2 YNNKEL (reference sequence). The CDR3 has 15 amino acids. The CDR3 DNA reads TGTGCCAGCAGCCAAGATGGCGGACAGGGTACTGGCTACACCTTC. It yields the protein CASSQDGGQGTGYTF.

The rearrangement links TRBV14 to TRBJ2-2; 9 nucleotides align to TRBD1. The CDR3 has 16 residues. Trimming at V came to 1 base and at J to 1 base, leaving 1 base not matched to a gene. From germline, CDR1 is SGHDN and CDR2 FVKESK. The CDR3 loop reads CASSQVGQGNTGELFF. The CDR3 DNA is TGTGCCAGCAGCCAAGTGGGACAGGGGAACACCGGGGAGCTGTTTTTT.

The genes are TRBV19 and TRBJ1-6; tentative D call: TRBD1 (5 bases). The germline V gene encodes CDR1 LNHDA and CDR2 SQIVND (reference sequence). The CDR3 has 15 amino acids. V shed 6 bases and J shed 5 bases, with 14 bases lying between them. Written as DNA, the CDR3 is TGTGCCAGTAGGGATCGGGGCACAAATAATTCACCCCTCCACTTT. This codes for CASRDRGTNNSPLHF.

A single count supports this clone. V usage is TRBV5-4 and J usage is TRBJ2-5; 12 positions agree with TRBD2. V trimming: 4 bases; J trimming: 5 bases; junction bases outside the gene matches: 0. The CDR3 totals 13 residues. The germline gives CDR1 SGHNT, CDR2 YYREEE (reference sequence). The CDR3 spells CASSGTSGETQYF. The CDR3 DNA reads as TGTGCCAGCAGCGGGACTAGCGGGGAGACCCAGTACTTC.

V usage is TRBV2 and J usage is TRBJ1-2; 9 bases are a match to TRBD1. CDR1 and CDR2 (germline): SNHLY, FYNNEI. CDR3 length equals 14 residues. The trim removed 6 bases at V and 6 bases at J, leaving 8 bases unmatched. The CDR3 protein is CASRGQGSYHGYTF. CDR3 nucleotide sequence: TGTGCCAGCAGGGGACAGGGAAGCTACCATGGCTACACCTTC.

The V gene is TRBV21-1, the J gene TRBJ1-1. TRBV21-1 is noted as a pseudogene. This CDR3 has 12 residues. The CDR3 DNA follows: TGTGCCAGCAGTGAGGGGTATACTGAAGCTTTCTTT. Its translation: CASSEGYTEAFF.